This TCR beta chain emerged from a study of OX40 agonist ivuxolimab in advanced cancers. Method: immunoSEQ multiplex PCR; TCRdb's copy keeps in-frame clones and lacks some. The data show 70,000 to 85,000 clones, around four fifths seen once. This specimen consisted of CD4+ or CD8+ T cells sorted from blood, obtained in a trial of the OX40 agonist ivuxolimab. The TCR comes from an adult with an advanced solid tumor such as melanoma, head and neck, liver or kidney cancer.

The CDR3 region has the DNA TGTGCCAGCAGTTTACCCCAGCTAGCGGGAGTAGGGGAGCAGTTCTTC. It yields the protein CASSLPQLAGVGEQFF. This chain connects TRBV28 to TRBJ2-1, with 10 bases that match TRBD2. This CDR3 region has 16 residues. V shed 2 bases, J shed 10 bases, and the junction held 11 bases outside the gene matches. Germline V gene sequence: CDR1 MDHEN, CDR2 SYDVKM.